One T cell receptor (beta chain) is described in this entry. This sample was included in a study of OX40 agonist ivuxolimab in advanced cancers. Study in general: It was permissible to have had prior anti-PD-1, anti-PD-L1 or anti-CTLA-4 therapy, and under 45% had some.

The CDR3 is made up of 14 amino acids. Deletions cut 5 bases from V and 3 bases from J, with 14 bases between. Germline V gives CDR1 SGHDT, CDR2 YYEEEE. The assay was immunoSEQ multiplex PCR, and TCRdb's table has in-frame clones only and misses some. This table holds tens of thousands of clones, about 89% found once. The V and J genes are TRBV5-6 and TRBJ1-2, with D possibly being TRBD1 (5 bases). The TCR was taken from an adult with an advanced solid tumor such as melanoma, head and neck, liver or kidney cancer. The sample in question was CD4+ or CD8+ T cells sorted from blood, obtained in a trial of the OX40 agonist ivuxolimab. CDR3 coding DNA: TGTGCCAGCAGTTACCAGGGTTCTGACTATGGCTACACCTTC. The encoded protein is CASSYQGSDYGYTF.